Sequencing of this TCR beta chain was carried out in a study of blood T cells in healthy people across ages. V was pared by 5 bases and J by 3 bases, with 24 bases between. In germline, CDR1 is LGHNA, CDR2 YSLEER. The length of the CDR3 is 18 residues. This clonotype was seen a few times. What it recognizes is unknown. Next came a second PCR, run for roughly 7 to 12 cycles, which used a sample-barcoded 5' primer along with a J-beta primer mix. TCRdb called the 5' RACE reads again in MiXCR, with one record for every CDR3 protein. Of over 450,000 distinct CDR3 sequences in the sample, 24% were seen once. Whole-study findings and limits: Shifts in expanded clonotypes may have been confounded by donor CMV status, which was unknown.

This sample also appeared in a second study, on T cells of mothers and their children. As that report states: A slight, non-significant increase in overlap was found for related mother-child pairs relative to unrelated pairs. Detection yielded no persistent microchimeric T cell clones.

The origin of this receptor is a boy between 10 and 17 years old in good health. V and J are TRBV4-3 and TRBJ2-3, with D perhaps TRBD1 or TRBD2 (5 bases each). The sequenced sample was blood. As DNA, the CDR3 is TGCGCCAGCAGCTACCGCCCCGGGGTGTGGGGCGAGACAGATACGCAGTATTTT. Translation gives CASSYRPGVWGETDTQYF.